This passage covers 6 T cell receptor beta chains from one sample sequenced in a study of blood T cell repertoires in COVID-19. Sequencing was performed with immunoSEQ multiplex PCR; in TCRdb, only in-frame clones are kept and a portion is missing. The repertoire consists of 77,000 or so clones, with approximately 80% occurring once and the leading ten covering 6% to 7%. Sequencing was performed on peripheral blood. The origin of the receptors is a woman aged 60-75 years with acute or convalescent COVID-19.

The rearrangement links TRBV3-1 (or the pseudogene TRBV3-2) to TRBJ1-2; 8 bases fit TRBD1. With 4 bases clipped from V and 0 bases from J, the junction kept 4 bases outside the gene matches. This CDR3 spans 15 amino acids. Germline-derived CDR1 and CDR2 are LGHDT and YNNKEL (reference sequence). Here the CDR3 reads CASSRGTGANYGYTF. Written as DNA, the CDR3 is TGTGCCAGCAGCCGAGGGACAGGAGCTAACTATGGCTACACCTTC.

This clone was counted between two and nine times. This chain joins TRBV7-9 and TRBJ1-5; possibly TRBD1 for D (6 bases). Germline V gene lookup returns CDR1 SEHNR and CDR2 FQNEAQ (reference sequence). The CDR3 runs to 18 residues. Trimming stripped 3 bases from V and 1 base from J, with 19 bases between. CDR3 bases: TGTGCCAGCAGCTTTCACACAGGGTATGCAATGAGCAATCAGCCCCAGCATTTT. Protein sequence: CASSFHTGYAMSNQPQHF.

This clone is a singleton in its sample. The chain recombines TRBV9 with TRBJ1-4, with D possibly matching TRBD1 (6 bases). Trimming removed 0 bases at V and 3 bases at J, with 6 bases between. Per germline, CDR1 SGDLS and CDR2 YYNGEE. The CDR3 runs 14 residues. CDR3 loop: CASSVAGANEKLFF. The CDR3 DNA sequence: TGTGCCAGCAGCGTAGCAGGGGCTAATGAAAAACTGTTTTTT.

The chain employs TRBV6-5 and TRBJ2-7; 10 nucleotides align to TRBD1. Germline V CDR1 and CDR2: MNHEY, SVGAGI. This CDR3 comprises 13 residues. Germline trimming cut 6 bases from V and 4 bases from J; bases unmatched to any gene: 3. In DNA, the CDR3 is TGTGCCAGCAGCCGGGACAGGGGTTACGAGCAGTACTTC. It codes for CASSRDRGYEQYF.

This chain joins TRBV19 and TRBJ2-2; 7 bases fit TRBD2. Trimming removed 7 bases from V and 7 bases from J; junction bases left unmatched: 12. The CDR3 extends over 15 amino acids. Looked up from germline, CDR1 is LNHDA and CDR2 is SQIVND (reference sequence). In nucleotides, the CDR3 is TGTGCCAGTACGGGGGGAATCAGGGCCGACGGGGAGCTGTTTTTT. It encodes CASTGGIRADGELFF.

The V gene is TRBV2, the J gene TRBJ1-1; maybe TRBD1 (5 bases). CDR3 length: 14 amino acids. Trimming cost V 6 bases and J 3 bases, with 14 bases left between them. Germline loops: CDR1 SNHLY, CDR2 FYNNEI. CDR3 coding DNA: TGTGCCAGCAGGGTTGCGGGGGGTTACACTGAAGCTTTCTTT. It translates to CASRVAGGYTEAFF.